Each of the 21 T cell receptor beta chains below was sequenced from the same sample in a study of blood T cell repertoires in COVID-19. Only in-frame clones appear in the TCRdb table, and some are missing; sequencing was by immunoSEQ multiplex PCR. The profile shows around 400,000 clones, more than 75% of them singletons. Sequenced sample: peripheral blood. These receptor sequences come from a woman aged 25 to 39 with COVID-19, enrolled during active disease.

DNA for the CDR3: TGTGCCAGCAGTTTTGGACAGGGGGGGGCTAATGAAAAACTGTTTTTT. This encodes CASSFGQGGANEKLFF. The V call is TRBV2, the J call TRBJ1-4; 10 bases align to TRBD1. V shed 5 bases, J shed 3 bases, and the junction held 6 bases outside the gene matches. The CDR3 consists of 16 residues. Per the germline V gene, CDR1 is SNHLY and CDR2 is FYNNEI.

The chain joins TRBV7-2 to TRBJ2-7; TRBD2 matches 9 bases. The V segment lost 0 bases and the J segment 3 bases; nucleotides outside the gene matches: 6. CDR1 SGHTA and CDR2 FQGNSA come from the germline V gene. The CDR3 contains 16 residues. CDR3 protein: CASSLAVTSGIYEQYF. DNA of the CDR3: TGTGCCAGCAGCTTAGCGGTGACTAGCGGAATCTACGAGCAGTACTTC.

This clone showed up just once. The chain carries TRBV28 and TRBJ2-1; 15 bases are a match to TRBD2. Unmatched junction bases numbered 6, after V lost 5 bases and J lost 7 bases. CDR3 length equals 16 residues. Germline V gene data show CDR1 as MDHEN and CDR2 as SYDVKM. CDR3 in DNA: TGTGCCAGCAGTCACCGGGGACTAGCGGGAGGAAATGAGCAGTTCTTC. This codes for CASSHRGLAGGNEQFF.

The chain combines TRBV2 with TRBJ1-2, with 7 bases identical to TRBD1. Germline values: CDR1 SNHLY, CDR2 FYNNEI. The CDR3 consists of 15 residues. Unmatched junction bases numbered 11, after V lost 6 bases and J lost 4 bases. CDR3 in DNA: TGTGCCAGCAGCGTAACGTCGACAGGGATCTATGGCTACACCTTC. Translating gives CASSVTSTGIYGYTF.

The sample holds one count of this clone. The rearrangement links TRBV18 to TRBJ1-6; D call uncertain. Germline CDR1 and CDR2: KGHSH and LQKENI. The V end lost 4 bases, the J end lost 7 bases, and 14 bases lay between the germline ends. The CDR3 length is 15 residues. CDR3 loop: CASSLTVDGNSPLHF. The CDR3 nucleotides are TGTGCCAGCTCACTAACTGTCGACGGGAATTCACCCCTCCACTTT.

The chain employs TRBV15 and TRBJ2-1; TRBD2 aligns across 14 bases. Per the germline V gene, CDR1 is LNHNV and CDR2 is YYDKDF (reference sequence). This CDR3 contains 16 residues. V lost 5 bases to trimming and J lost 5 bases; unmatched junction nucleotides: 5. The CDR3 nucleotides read TGTGCCACCAGCCTGCGACTAGCGGGAGGGCACAATGAGCAGTTCTTC. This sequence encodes CATSLRLAGGHNEQFF. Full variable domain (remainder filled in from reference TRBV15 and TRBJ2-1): DAMVIQNPRYQVTQFGKPVTLSCSQTLNHNVMYWYQQKSSQAPKLLFHYYDKDFNNEADTPDNFQSRRPNTSFCFLDIRSPGLGDTAMYLCATSLRLAGGHNEQFFGPGTRLTVL.

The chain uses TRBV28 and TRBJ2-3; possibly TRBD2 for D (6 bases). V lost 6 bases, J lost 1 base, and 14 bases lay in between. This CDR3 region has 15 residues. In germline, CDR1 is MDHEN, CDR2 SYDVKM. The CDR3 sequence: CASRSGGVGTDTQYF. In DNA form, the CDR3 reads TGTGCCAGCAGGAGCGGAGGGGTCGGCACAGATACGCAGTATTTT.

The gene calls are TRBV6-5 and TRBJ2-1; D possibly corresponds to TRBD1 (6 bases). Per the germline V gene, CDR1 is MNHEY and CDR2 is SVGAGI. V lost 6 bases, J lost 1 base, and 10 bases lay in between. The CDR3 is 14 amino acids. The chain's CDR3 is CASRYRESYNEQFF. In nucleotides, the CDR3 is TGTGCCAGCAGGTACAGGGAGTCCTACAATGAGCAGTTCTTC.

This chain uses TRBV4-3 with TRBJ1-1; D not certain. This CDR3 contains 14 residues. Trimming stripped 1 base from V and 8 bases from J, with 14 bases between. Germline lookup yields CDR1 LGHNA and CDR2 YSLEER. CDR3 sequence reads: CASSQAARVGEAFF. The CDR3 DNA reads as TGCGCCAGCAGCCAAGCCGCCCGGGTTGGGGAAGCTTTCTTT.

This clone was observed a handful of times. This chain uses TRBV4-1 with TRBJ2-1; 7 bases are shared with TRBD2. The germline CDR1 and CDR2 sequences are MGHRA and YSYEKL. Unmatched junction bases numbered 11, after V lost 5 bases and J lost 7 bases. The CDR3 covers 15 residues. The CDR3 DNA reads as TGCGCCAGCAGCTCGACTAGCCATGGTCTGAATGAGCAGTTCTTC. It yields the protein CASSSTSHGLNEQFF.

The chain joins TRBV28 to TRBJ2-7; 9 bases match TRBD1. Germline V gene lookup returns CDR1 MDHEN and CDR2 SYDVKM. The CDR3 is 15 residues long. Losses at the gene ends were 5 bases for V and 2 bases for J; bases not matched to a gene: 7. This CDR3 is CASSTTGQGTYEQYF. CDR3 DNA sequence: TGTGCCAGCAGTACCACAGGACAGGGGACCTACGAGCAGTACTTC.

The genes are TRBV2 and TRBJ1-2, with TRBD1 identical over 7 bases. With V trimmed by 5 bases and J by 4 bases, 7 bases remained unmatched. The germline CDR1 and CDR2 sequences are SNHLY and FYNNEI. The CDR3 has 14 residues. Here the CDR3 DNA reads TGTGCCAGCAGTACCCAGGGGGGAGGCTATGGCTACACCTTC. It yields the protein CASSTQGGGYGYTF.

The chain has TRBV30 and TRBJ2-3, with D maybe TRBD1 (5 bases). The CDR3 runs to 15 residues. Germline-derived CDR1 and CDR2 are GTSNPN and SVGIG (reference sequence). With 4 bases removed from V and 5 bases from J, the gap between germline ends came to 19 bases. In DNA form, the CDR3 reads TGTGCCTGGATAACCTCGTTGGGCAGGGTAGATACGCAGTATTTT. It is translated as CAWITSLGRVDTQYF.

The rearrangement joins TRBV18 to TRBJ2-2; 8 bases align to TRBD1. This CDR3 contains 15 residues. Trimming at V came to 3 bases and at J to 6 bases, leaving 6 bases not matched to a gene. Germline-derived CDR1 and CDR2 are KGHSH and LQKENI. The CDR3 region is CASSPGQVGSGELFF. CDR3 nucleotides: TGTGCCAGCTCACCGGGACAGGTGGGGTCCGGGGAGCTGTTTTTT.

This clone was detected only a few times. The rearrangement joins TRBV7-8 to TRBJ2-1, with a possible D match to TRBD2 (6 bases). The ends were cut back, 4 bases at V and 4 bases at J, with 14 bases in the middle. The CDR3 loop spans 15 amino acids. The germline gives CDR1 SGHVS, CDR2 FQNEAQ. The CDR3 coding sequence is TGTGCCAGCAGCTGGGACTCCCGTGGGTACAATGAGCAGTTCTTC. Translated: CASSWDSRGYNEQFF.

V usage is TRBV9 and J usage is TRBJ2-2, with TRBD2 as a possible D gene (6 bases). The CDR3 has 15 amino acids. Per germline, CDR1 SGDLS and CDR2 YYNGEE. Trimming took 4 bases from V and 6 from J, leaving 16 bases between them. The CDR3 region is CASSPRGWGAGELFF. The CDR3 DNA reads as TGTGCCAGCAGCCCGCGGGGTTGGGGAGCCGGGGAGCTGTTTTTT.

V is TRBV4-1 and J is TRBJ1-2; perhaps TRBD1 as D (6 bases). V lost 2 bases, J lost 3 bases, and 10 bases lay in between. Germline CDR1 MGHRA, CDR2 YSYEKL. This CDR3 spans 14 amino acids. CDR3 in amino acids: CASSQNRVDYGYTF. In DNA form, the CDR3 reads TGCGCCAGCAGCCAAAACAGGGTGGACTATGGCTACACCTTC.

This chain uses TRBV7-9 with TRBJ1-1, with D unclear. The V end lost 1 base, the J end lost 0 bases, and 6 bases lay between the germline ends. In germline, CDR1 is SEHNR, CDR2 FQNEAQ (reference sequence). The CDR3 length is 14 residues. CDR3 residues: CASSLVRLNTEAFF. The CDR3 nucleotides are TGTGCCAGCAGCTTAGTCAGGTTGAACACTGAAGCTTTCTTT. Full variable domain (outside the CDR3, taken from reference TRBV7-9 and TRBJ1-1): DTGVSQNPRHKITKRGQNVTFRCDPISEHNRLYWYRQTLGQGPEFLTYFQNEAQLEKSRLLSDRFSAERPKGSFSTLEIQRTEQGDSAMYLCASSLVRLNTEAFFGQGTRLTVV.

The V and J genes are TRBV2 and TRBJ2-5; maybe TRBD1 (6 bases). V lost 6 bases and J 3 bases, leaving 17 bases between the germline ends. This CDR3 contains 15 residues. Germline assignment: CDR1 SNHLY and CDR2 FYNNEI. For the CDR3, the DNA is TGTGCCAGCAGCTACCTACTAGGGGGAGAAGAGACCCAGTACTTC. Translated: CASSYLLGGEETQYF.

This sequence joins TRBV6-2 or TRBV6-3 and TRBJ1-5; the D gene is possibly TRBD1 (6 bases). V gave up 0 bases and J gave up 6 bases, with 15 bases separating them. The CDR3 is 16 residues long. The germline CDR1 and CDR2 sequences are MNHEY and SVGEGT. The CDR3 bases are TGTGCCAGCAGTTACTCGATCTCACAGGGTGGTCAGCCCCAGCATTTT. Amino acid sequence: CASSYSISQGGQPQHF.

For the CDR3, the DNA is TGCGCCAGCAGGAGTATGGGACAGCGAGAGGTCGAGCAGTTCTTC. Translation: CASRSMGQREVEQFF. The rearrangement links TRBV10-1 to TRBJ2-1; 7 nucleotides line up with TRBD1. The germline V gene has CDR1 WNHNN and CDR2 SYGVQD (reference sequence). The CDR3 consists of 15 residues. Trimming removed 6 bases from V and 10 bases from J; junction bases left unmatched: 15.